Listed here are 6 T cell receptor beta chains from one sample, sequenced in a study of naive and memory T cell subsets. An equimolar mix of two oligonucleotides served as the beta constant-region primer for TRBC1 and TRBC2. Four rounds of PCR amplified the ligated cDNA using nested alpha and beta constant-region primers plus SP2. TCRdb re-derived calls from the UMI-ligation and nested PCR reads in MiXCR, one entry per CDR3 protein. The table has tens of thousands of distinct CDR3 sequences, around a sixth seen once. Sequencing input: effector memory CD4+ T cells from blood. Subset here: effector memory, CD45RA- CD27-. The source is a human donor in good health.

This clonotype was seen only a few times. This chain connects TRBV27 to TRBJ2-7; D uncertain. Germline-derived CDR1 and CDR2 are MNHEY and SMNVEV (reference sequence). With 8 bases removed from V and 0 bases from J, the gap between germline ends came to 17 bases. This CDR3 comprises 15 residues. This chain's CDR3 is CASRPGPANSYEQYF. Written as DNA, the CDR3 is TGTGCCAGCCGCCCCGGGCCAGCCAACTCCTACGAGCAGTACTTC.

This clonotype was seen more than once but under ten times. Written as DNA, the CDR3 is TGTGCCAGCTGTCGCCAGGGGGACACCGGGGAGCTGTTTTTT. Encoded protein: CASCRQGDTGELFF. The chain is built from TRBV12-3 or TRBV12-4 and TRBJ2-2; 7 bases match TRBD1. The CDR3 loop spans 14 amino acids. The V and J ends lost 8 bases and 3 bases, in that order; junction bases with no gene match: 6.

The chain links TRBV15 to TRBJ2-2, with 10 bases matching TRBD1. The CDR3 length is 14 residues. V lost 7 bases, J lost 5 bases, and 4 bases stayed unmatched. Germline CDR1 is LNHNV and CDR2 is YYDKDF (reference sequence). The CDR3 DNA reads as TGTGCCACCACTCAGGACAGGGGGACCGGGGAGCTGTTTTTT. It yields the protein CATTQDRGTGELFF.

In this sample, this clonotype turned up a few times. The chain carries TRBV28 and TRBJ2-1; 13 bases are a match to TRBD2. V lost 5 bases, J lost 8 bases, and 6 bases stayed unmatched. Germline V gene sequence: CDR1 MDHEN, CDR2 SYDVKM. The CDR3 sequence is 15 residues long. The CDR3 sequence: CASSRLAGGDDEQFF. CDR3 in DNA: TGTGCCAGCAGTAGACTAGCGGGAGGTGATGATGAGCAGTTCTTC.

The chain is built from TRBV5-1 and TRBJ2-6, with D hard to call. The CDR3 has 14 amino acids. V was shortened by 4 bases and J by 0 bases, with 5 bases between the two germline ends. CDR1 and CDR2 (germline): SGHRS, YFSETQ. CDR3 amino acids: CASSGSSGANVLTF. The CDR3 region has the DNA TGCGCCAGCAGCGGTTCCTCTGGGGCCAACGTCCTGACTTTC.

This chain uses TRBV4-3 with TRBJ2-5; D may correspond to TRBD1 or TRBD2 (6 bases each). The germline V gene encodes CDR1 LGHNA and CDR2 YSLEER. The V end lost 4 bases, the J end lost 5 bases, and 17 bases lay between the germline ends. The CDR3 length is 15 residues. DNA for the CDR3: TGCGCCAGCAGCCGCGGGACAATGGAGAGGGAGACCCAGTACTTC. Protein: CASSRGTMERETQYF.